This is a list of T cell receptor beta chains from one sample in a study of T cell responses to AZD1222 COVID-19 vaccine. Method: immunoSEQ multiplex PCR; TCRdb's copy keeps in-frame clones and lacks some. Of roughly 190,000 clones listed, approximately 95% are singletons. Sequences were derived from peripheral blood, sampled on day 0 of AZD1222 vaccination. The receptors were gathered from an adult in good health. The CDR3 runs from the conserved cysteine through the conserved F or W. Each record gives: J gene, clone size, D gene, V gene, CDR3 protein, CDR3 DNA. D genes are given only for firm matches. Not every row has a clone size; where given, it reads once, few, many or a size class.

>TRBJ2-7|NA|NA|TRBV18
CASSPTDGISYEQYF
TGTGCCAGCTCACCCACCGACGGGATTTCCTACGAGCAGTACTTC
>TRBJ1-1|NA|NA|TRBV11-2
CASSSSGLNTEAFF
TGTGCCAGCAGCTCCTCGGGCTTGAACACTGAAGCTTTCTTT
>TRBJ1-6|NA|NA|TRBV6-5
CASSSLKGPNSPLHF
TGTGCCAGCAGTTCTCTGAAAGGACCTAATTCACCCCTCCACTTT
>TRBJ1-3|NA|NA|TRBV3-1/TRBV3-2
CASNRGLRTGNTIYF
TGTGCCAGCAACCGGGGACTACGGACTGGAAACACCATATATTTT
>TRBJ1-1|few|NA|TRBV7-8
CASSLMGAGMNTEAFF
TGTGCCAGCAGCCTAATGGGGGCAGGCATGAACACTGAAGCTTTCTTT
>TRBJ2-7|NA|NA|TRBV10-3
CAISSGFSYEQYF
TGTGCCATCAGCTCGGGCTTCTCCTACGAGCAGTACTTC
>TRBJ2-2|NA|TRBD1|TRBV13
CASTVGTGGLSGELFF
TGTGCCAGCACGGTGGGGACAGGGGGCCTTTCCGGGGAGCTGTTTTTT
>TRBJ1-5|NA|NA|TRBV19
CASSEALVQPQHF
TGTGCCAGTAGTGAAGCACTAGTGCAGCCCCAGCATTTT
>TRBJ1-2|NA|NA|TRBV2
CASSDEQSPNYGYTF
TGTGCCAGCAGTGATGAGCAGAGCCCGAACTATGGCTACACCTTC
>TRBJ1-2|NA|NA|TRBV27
CASSLTGFNYGYTF
TGTGCCAGCAGTTTAACCGGCTTCAACTATGGCTACACCTTC
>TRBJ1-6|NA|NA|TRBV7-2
CASSRDVRQVSPLHF
TGTGCCAGCAGCAGGGACGTCCGACAGGTTTCACCCCTCCACTTT
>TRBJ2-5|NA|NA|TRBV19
CASGGDIQETQYF
TGTGCCAGTGGGGGAGACATTCAAGAGACCCAGTACTTC
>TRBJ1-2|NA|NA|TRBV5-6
CASSLDSFFNYGYTF
TGTGCCAGCAGCTTGGATTCATTCTTTAACTATGGCTACACCTTC
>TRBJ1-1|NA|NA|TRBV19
CATRVRGNTEAFF
TGTGCCACCCGAGTACGGGGAAACACTGAAGCTTTCTTT
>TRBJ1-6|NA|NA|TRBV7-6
CASSFRHSPLHF
TGTGCCAGCAGCTTCAGACATTCACCCCTCCACTTT
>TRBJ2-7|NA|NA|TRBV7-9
CASVGHLEGEQYF
TGTGCCAGCGTGGGGCACCTGGAGGGAGAGCAGTACTTC